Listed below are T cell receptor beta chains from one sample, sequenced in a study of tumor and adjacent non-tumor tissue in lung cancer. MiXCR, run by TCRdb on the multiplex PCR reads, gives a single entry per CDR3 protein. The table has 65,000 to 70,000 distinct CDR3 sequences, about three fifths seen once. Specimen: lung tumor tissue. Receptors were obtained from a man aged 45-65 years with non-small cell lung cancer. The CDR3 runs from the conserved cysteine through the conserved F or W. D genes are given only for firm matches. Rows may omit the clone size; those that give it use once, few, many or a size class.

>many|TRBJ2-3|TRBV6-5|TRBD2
CASTLRGGMDTDTQYF
TGTGCCAGCACCCTCCGGGGGGGCATGGACACAGATACGCAGTATTTT
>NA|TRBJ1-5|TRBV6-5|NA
CTSNPGFDQPQHF
TGTACCAGCAACCCAGGGTTTGATCAGCCCCAGCATTTT
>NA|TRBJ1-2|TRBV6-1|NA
CASSEDRNYGYTF
TGTGCCAGCAGTGAAGACAGAAACTATGGCTACACCTTC
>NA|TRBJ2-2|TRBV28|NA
CAGSSSGAGELFF
TGTGCCGGCAGTTCCTCGGGAGCCGGGGAGCTGTTTTTT
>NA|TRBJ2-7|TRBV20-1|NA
CNILGPGSYEQYF
TGCAATATATTAGGACCAGGCTCCTACGAGCAGTACTTC
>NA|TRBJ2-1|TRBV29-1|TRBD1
CNVVAGTGYNGQFF
TGCAACGTTGTGGCCGGGACAGGATACAATGGGCAGTTCTTC
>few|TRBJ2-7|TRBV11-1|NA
CASSLGPLYERYF
TGTGCCAGCAGCTTAGGACCCCTCTACGAGCGATACTTC
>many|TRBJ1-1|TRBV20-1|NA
CSARDPRGNTEAFF
TGCAGTGCTAGAGATCCACGGGGAAACACTGAAGCTTTCTTT
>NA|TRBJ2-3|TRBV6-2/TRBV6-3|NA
CASSSIRGTYTDTQYF
TGTGCCAGCAGTTCGATCAGAGGGACCTACACAGATACGCAGTATTTT
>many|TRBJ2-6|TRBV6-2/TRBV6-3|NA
CASSSSDGRWGPGANVLTF
TGTGCCAGCAGTTCATCGGACGGTCGCTGGGGACCTGGGGCCAACGTCCTGACTTTC
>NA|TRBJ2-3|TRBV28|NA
CASSEGGPVDKQYF
TGTGCTAGCAGCGAGGGGGGGCCAGTAGATAAGCAGTATTTT
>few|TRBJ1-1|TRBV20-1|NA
CSAHTGQLNTEAFF
TGCAGTGCCCACACGGGGCAGCTGAACACTGAAGCTTTCTTT
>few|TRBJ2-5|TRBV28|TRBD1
CASSPAGTAQETQYF
TGTGCCAGCAGTCCTGCCGGGACAGCCCAAGAGACCCAGTACTTC
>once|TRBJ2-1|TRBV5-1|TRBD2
CANSLGVAGVNNEQFF
TGCGCCAACAGCCTGGGAGTAGCGGGAGTTAACAATGAGCAGTTCTTC
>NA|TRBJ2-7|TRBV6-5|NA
CAGSIPPYEQYF
TGTGCCGGCAGTATACCCCCTTACGAGCAGTACTTC
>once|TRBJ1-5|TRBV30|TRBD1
CAWDEGQGEHQSQHF
TGTGCCTGGGATGAGGGACAGGGCGAACATCAGTCCCAACATTTT
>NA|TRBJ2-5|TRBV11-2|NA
CASISTWGVAEAQYF
TGTGCCAGCATCTCCACCTGGGGGGTAGCAGAGGCCCAGTACTTT
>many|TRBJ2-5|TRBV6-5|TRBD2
CASSYSVAGAVETQYF
TGTGCCAGCAGTTACTCAGTAGCGGGGGCGGTTGAGACCCAGTACTTC
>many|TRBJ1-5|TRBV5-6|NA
CASSLWGGGPQHF
TGTGCCAGCAGCTTGTGGGGAGGAGGGCCCCAGCATTTT
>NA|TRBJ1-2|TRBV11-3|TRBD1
CTRQGAHDYTF
TGTACCCGACAGGGGGCGCATGACTACACCTTC